A single sample is the source of the 2 T cell receptor beta chains below, sequenced in a study of early T cells in non-severe SARS-CoV-2 infection. TCRdb used MiXCR to reprocess the 5' RACE reads, holding one entry per CDR3 protein. This sample has 60,000 to 75,000 distinct CDR3 sequences, with roughly 4.5% found just once. The sequencing used whole blood, collected at baseline. The receptors come from an adult who was a healthcare worker with PCR-confirmed SARS-CoV-2 infection or an uninfected control (not recorded which). The donor label of this sample is uncertain.

This sequence joins TRBV6-1 and TRBJ1-6; possibly TRBD1 for D (6 bases). The ends were cut back, 2 bases at V and 7 bases at J, with 12 bases in the middle. The CDR3 is made up of 15 amino acids. Looked up from germline, CDR1 is MNHNS and CDR2 is SASEGT. The CDR3 region has the DNA TGTGCCAGCAGTGAACAAGGGGGAATGAATTCACCCCTCCACTTT. Encoded protein: CASSEQGGMNSPLHF.

The chain links TRBV27 to TRBJ1-1; no clear D. Trimming stripped 5 bases from V and 1 base from J, with 14 bases between. CDR3 length: 15 residues. Germline-derived CDR1 and CDR2 are MNHEY and SMNVEV (reference sequence). CDR3 in amino acids: CASSPAGIKNTEAFF. The CDR3 DNA sequence: TGTGCCAGCAGTCCGGCCGGTATTAAGAACACTGAAGCTTTCTTT.